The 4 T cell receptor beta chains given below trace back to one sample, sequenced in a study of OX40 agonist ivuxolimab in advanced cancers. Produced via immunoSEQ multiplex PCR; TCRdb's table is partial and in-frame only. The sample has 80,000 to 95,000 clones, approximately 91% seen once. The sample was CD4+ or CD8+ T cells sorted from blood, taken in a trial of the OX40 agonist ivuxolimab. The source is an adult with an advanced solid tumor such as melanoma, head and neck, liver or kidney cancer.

In nucleotides, the CDR3 is TGTGCCAGCAGCTTAGCTGGTGGTCGGACAGGGGGGAAAAGAGGGCTTGACGCTTTCTTT. It is translated as CASSLAGGRTGGKRGLDAFF. The chain uses TRBV7-2 and TRBJ1-1, with 10 positions matching TRBD1. Per the germline V gene, CDR1 is SGHTA and CDR2 is FQGNSA. V dropped 0 bases and J dropped 11; count of bases not matched to a gene: 24. The CDR3 is 20 residues long.

Here the CDR3 DNA reads TGTGCCAGCAGCTTAGCGGGAGCGGGGGAGCAGTACTTC. Translation: CASSLAGAGEQYF. This chain connects TRBV7-2 to TRBJ2-7; 7 bases map to TRBD2. The CDR3 runs 13 residues. Trimming took 0 bases from V and 7 from J; bases not matched to a gene: 3. Germline lookup yields CDR1 SGHTA and CDR2 FQGNSA.

The CDR3: CASSSGAGTFQETQYF. The CDR3 DNA is TGTGCCAGCAGTTCGGGAGCGGGAACTTTCCAAGAGACCCAGTACTTC. The chain recombines TRBV28 with TRBJ2-5, with 7 bases fitting TRBD2. Germline values: CDR1 MDHEN, CDR2 SYDVKM. The CDR3 length is 16 residues. Trimming at V came to 4 bases and at J to 1 base, leaving 9 bases not matched to a gene.

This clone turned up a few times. The CDR3 nucleotides read TGTGCCAGCAGCTCCAGAATAGCGAACACCGGGGAGCTGTTTTTT. It translates to CASSSRIANTGELFF. The chain links TRBV7-3 to TRBJ2-2, with unresolved D. The germline CDR1 and CDR2 sequences are SGHTA and FQGTGA. Trimming left V 4 bases short and J 0 bases short, with 9 bases between. This CDR3 has 15 amino acids. The full variable domain, completed using reference TRBV7-3 and TRBJ2-2, is GAGVSQTPSNKVTEKGKYVELRCDPISGHTALYWYRQSLGQGPEFLIYFQGTGAADDSGLPNDRFFAVRPEGSVSTLKIQRTERGDSAVYLCASSSRIANTGELFFGEGSRLTVL.